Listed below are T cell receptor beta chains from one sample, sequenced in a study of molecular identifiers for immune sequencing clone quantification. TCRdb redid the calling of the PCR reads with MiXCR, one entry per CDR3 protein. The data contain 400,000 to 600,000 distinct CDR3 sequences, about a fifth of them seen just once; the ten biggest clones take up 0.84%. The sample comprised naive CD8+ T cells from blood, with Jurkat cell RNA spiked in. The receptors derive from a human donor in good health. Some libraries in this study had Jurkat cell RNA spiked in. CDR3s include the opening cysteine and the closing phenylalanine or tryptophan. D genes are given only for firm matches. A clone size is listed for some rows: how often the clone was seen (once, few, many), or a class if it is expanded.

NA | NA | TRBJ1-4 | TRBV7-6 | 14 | TGTGCCAGCAGCTTTTTAGTAGGGACTGAAAAACTGTTTTTT | CASSFLVGTEKLFF
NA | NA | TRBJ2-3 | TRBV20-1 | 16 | TGCAGTGCCCCAAAGGGGGAGACACGCAGGGGAGATACGCAGTATTTT | CSAPKGETRRGDTQYF
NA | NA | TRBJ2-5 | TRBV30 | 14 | TGTGCCTGGTTTCCCGGCAGGGAGAGGGAGACCCAGTACTTC | CAWFPGRERETQYF
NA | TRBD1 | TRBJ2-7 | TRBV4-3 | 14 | TGCGCCAGCAGCCCTATACAGGGGGCGTACGAGCAGTACTTC | CASSPIQGAYEQYF
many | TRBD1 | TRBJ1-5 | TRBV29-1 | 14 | TGCAGCGTTGTTTCGGGACAGGGGAATCAGCCCCAGCATTTT | CSVVSGQGNQPQHF
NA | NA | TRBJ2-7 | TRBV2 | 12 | TGTGCCGGCAGTGATTTCTCCTACGAGCAGTACTTC | CAGSDFSYEQYF
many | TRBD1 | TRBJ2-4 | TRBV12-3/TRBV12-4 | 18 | TGTGCCAGCAGCCAACTACGATTACAGGGGCAATTCAAAAACATTCAGTACTTC | CASSQLRLQGQFKNIQYF
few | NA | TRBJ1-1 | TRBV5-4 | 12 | TGTGCCAGCAGCTTTGGAGGGGGTGAAGCTTTCTTT | CASSFGGGEAFF
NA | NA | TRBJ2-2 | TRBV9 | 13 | TGTGCCAGCACCCTCTCGGGGGCCGGGGAGCTGTTTTTT | CASTLSGAGELFF
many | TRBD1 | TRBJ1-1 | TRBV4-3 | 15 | TGCGCCAGCAGCCAAAGTAGACAGGGTGGTCCTGAAGCTTTCTTT | CASSQSRQGGPEAFF
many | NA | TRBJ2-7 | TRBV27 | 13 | TGTGCCAGCAGTGTCCGGGACTCCTACGAGCAGTACTTC | CASSVRDSYEQYF
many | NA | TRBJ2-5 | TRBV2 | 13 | TGTGCCAGCAGAGGAGGAGTACTTGTGACCCAGTACTTC | CASRGGVLVTQYF
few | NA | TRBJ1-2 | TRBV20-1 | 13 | TGCAGTGCTAGGAGGCGGGATAACTATGGCTACACCTTC | CSARRRDNYGYTF
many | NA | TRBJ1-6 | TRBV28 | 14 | TGTGCCAGCAGTTTCAGGGGCAGGGGTTCACCCCTCCACTTT | CASSFRGRGSPLHF
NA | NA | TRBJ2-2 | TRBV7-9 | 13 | TGTGCCAGCAGCCCCTTCGGAGACGGGGAGCTGTTTTTT | CASSPFGDGELFF
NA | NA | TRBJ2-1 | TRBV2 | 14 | TGTGCCAGCAGTGAAATGGGAGCTTACAATGAGCAGTTCTTC | CASSEMGAYNEQFF
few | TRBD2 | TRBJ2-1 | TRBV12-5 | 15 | TGTGCTAGTGGGCCGGACAACCGGGAGGACAATGAGCAGTTCTTC | CASGPDNREDNEQFF
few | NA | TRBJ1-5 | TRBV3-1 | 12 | TGTGCCAGCAGCCAAGGGGCCTGGCCCCAGCATTTT | CASSQGAWPQHF
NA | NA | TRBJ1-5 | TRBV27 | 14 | TGTGCCAGCAGTTTATCGGGGTTTGATCTGCCCCAGCATTTT | CASSLSGFDLPQHF
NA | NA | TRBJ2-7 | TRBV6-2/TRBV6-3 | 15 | TGTGCCAGCGGGGTAATAACCCTTCGAGCCTACGAGCAGTACTTC | CASGVITLRAYEQYF
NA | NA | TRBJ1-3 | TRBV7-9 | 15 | TGTGCCAGCAGCCCACCGGGGCTAGATGGAAACACCATATATTTT | CASSPPGLDGNTIYF
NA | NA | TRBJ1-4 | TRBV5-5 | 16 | TGTGCCAGCAGCTCCGATAAACTACAGGGCGACGAAAAACTGTTTTTT | CASSSDKLQGDEKLFF
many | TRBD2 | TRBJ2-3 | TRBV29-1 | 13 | TGCAGCGTTCTACTAGCGGACACAGATACGCAGTATTTT | CSVLLADTDTQYF
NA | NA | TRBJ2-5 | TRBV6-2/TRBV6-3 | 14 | TGTGCCAGCAGCGTAGAGGCGAGTCAGGAGACCCAGTACTTC | CASSVEASQETQYF
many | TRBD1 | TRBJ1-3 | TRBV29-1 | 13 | TGCAGCGCTAGGACAGGGGCGGGAAACACCATATATTTT | CSARTGAGNTIYF
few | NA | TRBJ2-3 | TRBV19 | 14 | TGTGCCACCAGGGGGGGGGGGCCCTCAGATACGCAGTATTTT | CATRGGGPSDTQYF
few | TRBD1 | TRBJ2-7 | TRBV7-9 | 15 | TGTGCCAGCAGCTCTGGACAGGACGGAGCCTACGAGCAGTACTTC | CASSSGQDGAYEQYF
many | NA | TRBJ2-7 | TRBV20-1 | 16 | TGCAGTGCTAGAGAGGAGGGGGATACATACTCCTACGAGCAGTACTTC | CSAREEGDTYSYEQYF
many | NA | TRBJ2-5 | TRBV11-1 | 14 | TGTGCCAGCAGCCCCCGCGACGCCGTGGAGACCCAGTACTTC | CASSPRDAVETQYF
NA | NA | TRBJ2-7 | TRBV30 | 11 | TGTGCCTGGGGGCTGGACCCGCGGCAGTACTTC | CAWGLDPRQYF
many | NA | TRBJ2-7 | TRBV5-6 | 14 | TGTGCCAGCAGCTTTGGGGCAGGGGCTGACGAGCAGTACTTC | CASSFGAGADEQYF
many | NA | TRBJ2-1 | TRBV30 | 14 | TGTGCCTGGAGTGTAGTTGTGCGGGTCAATGAGCAGTTCTTC | CAWSVVVRVNEQFF
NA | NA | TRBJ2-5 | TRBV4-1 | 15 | TGCGCCAGCAGCCAAGATCGACGGGGGAAAGAGACCCAGTACTTC | CASSQDRRGKETQYF
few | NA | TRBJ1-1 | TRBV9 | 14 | TGTGCCAGCAGCGTCAGTAATGTGAACACTGAAGCTTTCTTT | CASSVSNVNTEAFF
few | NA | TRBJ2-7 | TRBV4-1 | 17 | TGCGCCAGCAGCCAAGGTGCCGGGGGGCCAGGAAGATACGAGCAGTACTTC | CASSQGAGGPGRYEQYF
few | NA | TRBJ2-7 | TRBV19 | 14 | TGTGCCAGTAGTTTGGAGGACAACCCCTACGAGCAGTACTTC | CASSLEDNPYEQYF
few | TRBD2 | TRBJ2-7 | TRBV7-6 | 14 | TGTGCCAGCAGCTTAGAGCGGGGGGACTACGAGCAGTACTTC | CASSLERGDYEQYF
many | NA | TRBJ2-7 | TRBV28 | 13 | TGTGCCAGCAGTCCCGGTTTCTCCTACGAGCAGTACTTC | CASSPGFSYEQYF
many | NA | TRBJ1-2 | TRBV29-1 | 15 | TGCAGCGTTGAAGATCTTGCCAGGATCTCCTATGGCTACACCTTC | CSVEDLARISYGYTF
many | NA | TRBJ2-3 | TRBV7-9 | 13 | TGTGCCAGCAGCCCGGAGGTTACAGATACGCAGTATTTT | CASSPEVTDTQYF
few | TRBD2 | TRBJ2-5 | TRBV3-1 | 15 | TGTGCCAGCAGCCAAACTTCTAGCGGGGGGGGGGCCCAGTACTTC | CASSQTSSGGGAQYF
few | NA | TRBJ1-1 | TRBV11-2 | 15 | TGTGCCAGCTTAGGTGTTGAAGGACAGAACACTGAAGCTTTCTTT | CASLGVEGQNTEAFF
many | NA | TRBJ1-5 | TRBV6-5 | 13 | TGTGCCTCACGCGGGGGTCCCAATCAGCCCCAGCATTTT | CASRGGPNQPQHF
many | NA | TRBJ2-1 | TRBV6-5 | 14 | TGTGCCAGCAGTTACGGACTAGGGGGCAATGAGCAGTTCTTC | CASSYGLGGNEQFF
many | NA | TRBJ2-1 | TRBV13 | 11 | TGTGCCAGCAGCTTAGTTGTGGGGCAGTTCTTC | CASSLVVGQFF
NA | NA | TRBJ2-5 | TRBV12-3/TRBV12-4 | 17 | TGTGCCAGCAGTTCGCCGTCTACGGGACTCTACCAAGAGACCCAGTACTTC | CASSSPSTGLYQETQYF
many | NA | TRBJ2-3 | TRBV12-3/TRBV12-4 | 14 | TGTGCCAGCACTCGGACAACCAGCACAGATACGCAGTATTTT | CASTRTTSTDTQYF
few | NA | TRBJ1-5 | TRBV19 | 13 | TGTGCCAGTAGTATAGGGACAGACCAGCCCCAGCATTTT | CASSIGTDQPQHF
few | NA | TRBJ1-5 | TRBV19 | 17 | TGTGCCAGTAGTATAGGGACACGGGCGGGGGGCAATCAGCCCCAGCATTTT | CASSIGTRAGGNQPQHF
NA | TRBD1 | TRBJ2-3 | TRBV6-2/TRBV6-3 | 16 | TGTGCCAGCAGTTACCTGAGGCAGGGGGCATGGGATACGCAGTATTTT | CASSYLRQGAWDTQYF
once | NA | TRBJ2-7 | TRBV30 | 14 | TGTGCCTGGACTAGGGGGGGTTTGGTCAACGAGCAGTACTTC | CAWTRGGLVNEQYF
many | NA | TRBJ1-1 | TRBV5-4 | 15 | TGTGCCAGCAGCTTGGCCCTGGCCCAGGCCACTGAAGCTTTCTTT | CASSLALAQATEAFF
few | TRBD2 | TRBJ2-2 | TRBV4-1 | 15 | TGCGCCAGCAGTCGCGGGAGAGGGGACACCGGGGAGCTGTTTTTT | CASSRGRGDTGELFF
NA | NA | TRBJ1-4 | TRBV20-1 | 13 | TGCAGTGCTAGAGAACCCGGCGAGGGCGAACTGTTTTTT | CSAREPGEGELFF
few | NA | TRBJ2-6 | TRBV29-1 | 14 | TGCAGCGTTGTGGACAACTCTGGGGCCAACGTCCTGACTTTC | CSVVDNSGANVLTF
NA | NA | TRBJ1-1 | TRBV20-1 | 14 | TGCAGTGCTAGGAACTTACAGGGCACGGGGGAAGCTTTCTTT | CSARNLQGTGEAFF
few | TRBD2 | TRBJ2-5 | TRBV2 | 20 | TGTGCCAGCAGTACACCTCGGACTAGCGGGGGGGCCGTGATTCAAGAGACCCAGTACTTC | CASSTPRTSGGAVIQETQYF
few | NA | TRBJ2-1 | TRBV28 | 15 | TGTGCCAGCAGTTTAAATGTCCCGGGGTACAATGAGCAGTTCTTC | CASSLNVPGYNEQFF
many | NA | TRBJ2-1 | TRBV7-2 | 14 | TGTGCCAGCAGCTTGGTTGGTAACCCCAATGAGCAGTTCTTC | CASSLVGNPNEQFF
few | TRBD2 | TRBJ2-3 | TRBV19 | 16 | TGTGCCAGTAGTATAGCCAAACCGGGACTAGCGGATACGCAGTATTTT | CASSIAKPGLADTQYF